A single sample is the source of the 24 T cell receptor beta chains below, sequenced in a study of OX40 agonist ivuxolimab in advanced cancers. Measured with immunoSEQ multiplex PCR; TCRdb has only the in-frame clones, and not every one. The profile shows some 9,500 clones, around 89% of them singletons. The specimen comprised CD4+ or CD8+ T cells sorted from blood, sampled in a trial of the OX40 agonist ivuxolimab. The receptors here all came from an adult with an advanced solid tumor such as melanoma, head and neck, liver or kidney cancer.

CDR3 bases: TGTGCCAGCAGTGGTTTACCTAGCAATCAGCCCCAGCATTTT. Translated: CASSGLPSNQPQHF. The chain couples TRBV6-1 to TRBJ1-5; no definite D call. Germline-derived CDR1 and CDR2 are MNHNS and SASEGT. CDR3 length: 14 residues. V shed 4 bases and J shed 0 bases, with 7 bases lying between them.

A few counts support this clone. J is TRBJ1-1 and V is TRBV30; D unresolved. The germline V gene encodes CDR1 GTSNPN and CDR2 SVGIG (reference sequence). CDR3 size: 13 residues. The CDR3 is CARRAGMNTEAFF. In DNA, the CDR3 is TGTGCGCGGAGGGCGGGGATGAACACTGAAGCTTTCTTT.

This chain connects TRBV28 to TRBJ2-5, with 9 bases identical to TRBD1. J was trimmed by 7 bases and V by 5 bases; bases with no gene match: 17. The CDR3 contains 17 residues. Germline lookup yields CDR1 MDHEN and CDR2 SYDVKM. This CDR3 reads CASSPSDRGSSKVTQYF. The CDR3 DNA reads TGTGCCAGCAGTCCCTCGGACAGGGGAAGCTCAAAAGTGACCCAGTACTTC.

The chain recombines TRBV2 with TRBJ2-1; D may be TRBD1 or TRBD2 (5 bases each). This CDR3 spans 15 amino acids. Germline CDR1 SNHLY, CDR2 FYNNEI. Trimming took 4 bases from V and 6 from J, leaving 16 bases between them. CDR3 in amino acids: CASSGGSSHLNEQFF. The CDR3 DNA sequence: TGTGCCAGCAGTGGGGGGAGTTCTCATCTCAATGAGCAGTTCTTC.

The chain uses TRBV19 and TRBJ2-5; D uncertain. CDR1 is LNHDA and CDR2 is SQIVND in the germline V gene (reference sequence). Trimming removed 4 bases from V and 5 bases from J, with 17 bases in between. The CDR3 extends over 15 amino acids. The CDR3 loop reads CASSTGRPGRETQYF. The CDR3 DNA follows: TGTGCCAGTAGTACCGGACGCCCGGGCCGGGAGACCCAGTACTTC.

The chain has TRBV4-1 and TRBJ2-6, with TRBD2 identical over 14 bases. Looked up from germline, CDR1 is MGHRA and CDR2 is YSYEKL. J lost 2 bases, V lost 3 bases, and 3 bases had no gene match. The CDR3 is 18 residues long. CDR3 bases: TGCGCCAGCAGCCAGGGACTAGCGGGAGAGGCTGGGGCCAACGTCCTGACTTTC. This sequence encodes CASSQGLAGEAGANVLTF.

Concerning this clone: Distinct nucleotide sequences in the sample also encode this CDR3. The genes are TRBV10-3 and TRBJ1-1; possibly TRBD1 for D (6 bases). This CDR3 contains 15 residues. The germline V and J ends were trimmed by 0 bases and 1 base, with 9 bases remaining between them. CDR1 is ENHRY, CDR2 SYGVKD, per germline. The CDR3, as DNA: TGTGCCATCAGTGAGTCAGGGGGTCCGAACACTGAAGCTTTCTTT. Its translation is CAISESGGPNTEAFF.

In its sample, this clone was seen once. The chain combines TRBV30 with TRBJ2-3, with 8 bases aligning to TRBD1. Germline lookup yields CDR1 GTSNPN and CDR2 SVGIG (reference sequence). This CDR3 is 15 amino acids long. With V trimmed by 2 bases and J by 1 base, 5 bases remained unmatched. The CDR3 protein is CAWSPWTGRTDTQYF. Written as DNA, the CDR3 is TGTGCCTGGAGTCCCTGGACAGGGCGCACAGATACGCAGTATTTT.

This chain links TRBV6-5 with TRBJ2-1, with D perhaps TRBD1 (5 bases). The CDR3 has 14 residues. The V end was cut by 4 bases, the J end by 3 bases, with 10 bases between. Germline V lookup: CDR1 MNHEY, CDR2 SVGAGI. The DNA for the CDR3 is TGTGCCAGCAGTTTGGACAATAACTACAATGAGCAGTTCTTC. It translates to CASSLDNNYNEQFF.

The chain employs TRBV6-1 and TRBJ2-5; D is tentatively TRBD1 or TRBD2 (6 bases each). The CDR3 length is 14 residues. CDR1 MNHNS and CDR2 SASEGT come from the germline V gene. The germline V and J ends were trimmed by 5 bases and 4 bases, with 14 bases remaining between them. CDR3 sequence (DNA): TGTGCCAGCAGTCTAGCGAGAGGGGGAGAGACCCAGTACTTC. It is translated as CASSLARGGETQYF.

This clone was found once. The chain links TRBV18 to TRBJ2-7; D might be TRBD1 or TRBD2, each matching 5 bases. This CDR3 is 15 amino acids long. Per the germline V gene, CDR1 is KGHSH and CDR2 is LQKENI. Trimming pared 5 bases from V and 4 bases from J, leaving 18 bases between. The chain's CDR3 is CASSESRDLAYEQYF. CDR3 DNA sequence: TGTGCCAGCTCAGAATCTAGGGACCTCGCTTACGAGCAGTACTTC.

The chain is built from TRBV15 and TRBJ1-1; 10 nucleotides agree with TRBD1. Germline values: CDR1 LNHNV, CDR2 YYDKDF (reference sequence). V trimming: 2 bases; J trimming: 4 bases; junction bases outside the gene matches: 10. This CDR3 has 17 residues. Here the CDR3 DNA reads TGTGCCACCAGCAGAAGACAGGGGGCGAACTGGATCACTGAAGCTTTCTTT. Its translation is CATSRRQGANWITEAFF.

The chain combines TRBV5-1 with TRBJ2-4; D may be TRBD1 or TRBD2 (5 bases each). CDR1 is SGHRS, CDR2 YFSETQ, per germline. This CDR3 is 16 amino acids long. V was trimmed by 0 bases and J by 9 bases, leaving 19 bases between them. CDR3 DNA: TGCGCCAGCAGCTTGGGAGATTGGGGGAGAGGAGGCATTCAGTACTTC. Amino acids: CASSLGDWGRGGIQYF.

The chain has TRBV2 and TRBJ2-5; 8 bases align to TRBD1. V gave up 4 bases and J gave up 4 bases; unmatched junction bases: 8. This CDR3 contains 15 residues. CDR1 is SNHLY, CDR2 FYNNEI, per germline. In nucleotides, the CDR3 is TGTGCCAGCAGTGTCAGGCAGGGGGCCGGAGAGACCCAGTACTTC. Protein sequence: CASSVRQGAGETQYF.

The chain combines TRBV22-1 with TRBJ1-2. TRBV22-1 is flagged as a pseudogene. This CDR3 has 15 residues. The chain's CDR3 is CPGRGYRKKTYGYTF. The DNA of the CDR3 is TGTCCTGGGAGAGGGTATAGAAAGAAGACCTATGGCTACACCTTC.

The V and J genes are TRBV14 and TRBJ1-3, with 8 positions matching TRBD1. Trimming removed 7 bases from V and 3 bases from J; junction bases left unmatched: 5. The CDR3 has 14 residues. In germline, CDR1 is SGHDN, CDR2 FVKESK. The CDR3 sequence is CASTKGTGGNTIYF. As DNA, the CDR3 is TGTGCCAGCACCAAAGGGACAGGTGGAAACACCATATATTTT. Drawing the rest from reference TRBV14 and TRBJ1-3, the complete variable domain is EAGVTQFPSHSVIEKGQTVTLRCDPISGHDNLYWYRRVMGKEIKFLLHFVKESKQDESGMPNNRFLAERTGGTYSTLKVQPAELEDSGVYFCASTKGTGGNTIYFGEGSWLTVV.

The chain joins TRBV5-6 to TRBJ2-1, with D unclear. Trimming cost V 2 bases and J 6 bases, with 6 bases left between them. Germline CDR1 and CDR2: SGHDT and YYEEEE. The CDR3 length is 12 residues. The CDR3 DNA sequence: TGTGCCAGCAGCTTCGTTTTCAATGAGCAGTTCTTC. Its translation is CASSFVFNEQFF.

V is TRBV2 and J is TRBJ2-3; 7 positions agree with TRBD2. Germline CDR1 and CDR2: SNHLY and FYNNEI. The junction had 5 bases not matched to a gene; V was cut back by 1 base and J by 4 bases. The CDR3 extends over 15 amino acids. As DNA, the CDR3 is TGTGCCAGCAGTGAAGTCGGGGGGACCGCAGATACGCAGTATTTT. Amino acids: CASSEVGGTADTQYF.

The chain is built from TRBV28 and TRBJ2-7, with 7 nucleotides matching TRBD1. V dropped 2 bases and J dropped 1; count of bases not matched to a gene: 11. CDR3 length equals 17 residues. In germline, CDR1 is MDHEN, CDR2 SYDVKM. The CDR3 here is CASSLGIQQGYSYEQYF. As DNA, the CDR3 is TGTGCCAGCAGTTTAGGCATCCAACAGGGGTATTCCTACGAGCAGTACTTC. Filled out from reference TRBV28 and TRBJ2-7, the complete variable domain reads DVKVTQSSRYLVKRTGEKVFLECVQDMDHENMFWYRQDPGLGLRLIYFSYDVKMKEKGDIPEGYSVSREKKERFSLILESASTNQTSMYLCASSLGIQQGYSYEQYFGPGTRLTVT.

This chain links TRBV10-3 with TRBJ2-5, with 8 bases identical to TRBD1. The CDR3 totals 13 residues. The V and J ends lost 4 bases and 10 bases, in that order; junction bases with no gene match: 8. Germline lookup yields CDR1 ENHRY and CDR2 SYGVKD. The CDR3 bases are TGTGCCATCAGTGGAACAGGGGGAGGTGACCAGTACTTC. This sequence encodes CAISGTGGGDQYF.

The J gene is TRBJ1-1, the V gene TRBV5-1; D call uncertain. Germline V CDR1 and CDR2: SGHRS, YFSETQ. This CDR3 spans 13 amino acids. The V and J ends lost 4 bases and 11 bases respectively, with 18 bases between them. The CDR3 sequence is CASSPAGRLWAFF. CDR3 DNA: TGCGCCAGCAGCCCCGCCGGGCGCCTTTGGGCTTTCTTT. Variable domain in full (rest from reference TRBV5-1 and TRBJ1-1): KAGVTQTPRYLIKTRGQQVTLSCSPISGHRSVSWYQQTPGQGLQFLFEYFSETQRNKGNFPGRFSGRQFSNSRSEMNVSTLELGDSALYLCASSPAGRLWAFFGQGTRLTVV.

This clone was observed a few times. The chain couples TRBV28 to TRBJ2-3; tentative D call: TRBD2 (7 bases). The germline V gene encodes CDR1 MDHEN and CDR2 SYDVKM. V was trimmed by 4 bases and J by 2 bases, leaving 19 bases between them. This CDR3 contains 17 residues. The CDR3 DNA reads as TGTGCCAGCAGTTCCCCACAGGGACTACTTAACACAGATACGCAGTATTTT. This gives the protein CASSSPQGLLNTDTQYF.

The rearrangement uses TRBV28 and TRBJ1-1, with 9 bases lining up with TRBD1. The CDR3 runs 15 residues. J gave up 8 bases and V 6 bases, and 13 bases lay outside the gene matches. Germline values: CDR1 MDHEN, CDR2 SYDVKM. The CDR3 DNA follows: TGTGCCAGCAGACAACCGGGACAGGGTCCGGGGGAAGCTTTCTTT. Translated, it gives CASRQPGQGPGEAFF.

This clone appeared a single time. J is TRBJ2-2 and V is TRBV7-8, with 7 bases aligning to TRBD2. This CDR3 has 15 amino acids. Germline V gene data show CDR1 as SGHVS and CDR2 as FQNEAQ. With V trimmed by 2 bases and J by 7 bases, 7 bases remained unmatched. CDR3 protein: CASSLSGARSGELFF. The CDR3 coding sequence is TGTGCCAGCAGCTTAAGCGGGGCGCGAAGCGGGGAGCTGTTTTTT.